This entry lists 5 T cell receptor beta chains sequenced from one sample in a study of OX40 agonist ivuxolimab in advanced cancers. The data were produced by immunoSEQ multiplex PCR, yet TCRdb's version contains in-frame clones alone and is incomplete. Of more than 95,000 clones in the sample, 70% to 90% are singletons; the top ten hold roughly 0.77%. The starting material was CD4+ or CD8+ T cells sorted from blood, obtained in a trial of the OX40 agonist ivuxolimab. Receptors were obtained from an adult with an advanced solid tumor such as melanoma, head and neck, liver or kidney cancer.

The rearrangement uses TRBV5-6 and TRBJ1-1; a weak D match, TRBD1 (5 bases). Germline lookup yields CDR1 SGHDT and CDR2 YYEEEE. Trimming removed 4 bases at V and 5 bases at J, with 12 bases between. CDR3 length: 13 residues. CDR3 region: CASSRDRGTEAFF. The CDR3 nucleotides read TGTGCCAGCAGCCGGGATCGGGGGACTGAAGCTTTCTTT.

CDR3 DNA sequence: TGTGCCAGCAGCCAGGGGGGGGGTGATGAAAAACTGTTTTTT. Translated: CASSQGGGDEKLFF. V usage is TRBV4-2 and J usage is TRBJ1-4, with a tentative D call TRBD1 (5 bases). V was clipped by 3 bases and J by 6 bases, with 11 bases between them. Germline CDR1 reads LGHNA; CDR2 reads YNFKEQ. This CDR3 contains 14 residues.

V usage is TRBV6-5 and J usage is TRBJ2-5, with TRBD2 identical over 8 bases. Germline CDR1 is MNHEY and CDR2 is SVGAGI. The trim removed 7 bases at V and 0 bases at J, leaving 4 bases unmatched. The CDR3 loop spans 14 amino acids. The CDR3 nucleotides are TGTGCCAGCAAGGGCGGGGGGTACCAAGAGACCCAGTACTTC. Its protein product is CASKGGGYQETQYF.

The rearrangement joins TRBV7-2 to TRBJ2-1; D ambiguous. Trimming removed 1 base at V and 0 bases at J, with 10 bases between. From germline, CDR1 is SGHTA and CDR2 FQGNSA. There are 16 residues in the CDR3. This CDR3 reads CASSLDPDYSYNEQFF. The DNA of the CDR3 is TGTGCCAGCAGCTTAGACCCAGATTACTCCTACAATGAGCAGTTCTTC. Using reference TRBV7-2 and TRBJ2-1 for the parts outside the CDR3, the full variable domain is GAGVSQSPSNKVTEKGKDVELRCDPISGHTALYWYRQSLGQGLEFLIYFQGNSAPDKSGLPSDRFSAERTGGSVSTLTIQRTQQEDSAVYLCASSLDPDYSYNEQFFGPGTRLTVL.

The chain joins TRBV28 to TRBJ1-2; D remains ambiguous. Germline values: CDR1 MDHEN, CDR2 SYDVKM. Trimming took off 3 bases at V and 7 bases at J, with 6 bases between the two ends. This CDR3 is 11 amino acids long. CDR3 in DNA: TGTGCCAGCAGTTTGCGGGGTGGCTACACCTTC. Translation: CASSLRGGYTF.